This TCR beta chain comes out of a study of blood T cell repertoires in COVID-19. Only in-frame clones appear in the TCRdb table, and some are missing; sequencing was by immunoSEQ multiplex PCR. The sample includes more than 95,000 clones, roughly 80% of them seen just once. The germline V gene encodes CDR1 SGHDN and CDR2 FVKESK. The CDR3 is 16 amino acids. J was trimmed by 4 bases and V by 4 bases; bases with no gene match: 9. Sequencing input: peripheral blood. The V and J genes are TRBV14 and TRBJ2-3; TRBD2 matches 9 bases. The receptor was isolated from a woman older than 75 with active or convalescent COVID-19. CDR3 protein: CASSLTGTSSPDTQYF. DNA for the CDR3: TGTGCCAGCAGCCTCACCGGGACTAGCTCCCCAGATACGCAGTATTTT. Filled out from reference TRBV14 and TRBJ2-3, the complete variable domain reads EAGVTQFPSHSVIEKGQTVTLRCDPISGHDNLYWYRRVMGKEIKFLLHFVKESKQDESGMPNNRFLAERTGGTYSTLKVQPAELEDSGVYFCASSLTGTSSPDTQYFGPGTRLTVL.